This T cell receptor (beta chain) is from a study of T cells after yellow fever vaccination. General study results and limits: Some clonotypes were seen in both the CD4 and the CD8 compartments. These made up a small share and likely arose from convergent recombination.

Turning to this clonotype: Its antigen is not known.

Trimming removed 8 bases from V and 5 bases from J, with 18 bases in between. CDR1 is MNHEY and CDR2 is SVGEGT in the germline V gene. This CDR3 region has 14 residues. TCRdb used MiXCR to reprocess the 5' RACE reads, holding one entry per CDR3 protein. The table lists a few hundred thousand distinct CDR3 sequences, about 3.7% of them singletons. The clonotype was recovered from a man younger than 30 who received the YFV17D yellow fever vaccine. The chain employs TRBV6-2 or TRBV6-3 and TRBJ1-1, with D possibly TRBD1 on 6 matching bases. The input for sequencing was PBMCs, taken 15 days after the yellow fever booster vaccination. The chain's CDR3 is CASEPVWGQTEAFF. The CDR3 bases are TGTGCCAGCGAACCTGTTTGGGGGCAAACTGAAGCTTTCTTT.